The rows below give T cell receptor beta chains drawn from one sample of a study of blood T cell repertoires in COVID-19. This table comes from immunoSEQ multiplex PCR, and its TCRdb copy is limited to in-frame clones, with some not included. Seen here are about 400,000 clones, about 90% observed once, and the top ten hold about 1.7%. Sequenced: PBMCs or T cells enriched from blood (not recorded which). Source of these receptors: a woman aged 25 to 39 who had recovered from COVID-19. Both conserved end residues are trimmed from each CDR3. Each record gives: V gene, J gene, CDR3 length, CDR3 protein.

TRBV7-2	TRBJ1-6	11	ASSLGGGEPLH
TRBV28	TRBJ1-1	13	ASTRWGGRGTEAF
TRBV30	TRBJ1-1	11	AWSLRGGTEAF
TRBV10-3	TRBJ1-5	12	AISDGQGYQPQH
TRBV7-3	TRBJ2-1	12	ASSSRLRDSEQF
TRBV5-1	TRBJ2-7	14	ASSTQGGLGSYEQY
TRBV11-2	TRBJ1-4	15	ASSLDLLRRGNEKLF
TRBV30	TRBJ2-5	14	AWTIGQGGYGETQY
TRBV4-1	TRBJ1-1	13	ASSQSLGVPTEAF
TRBV6-2/TRBV6-3	TRBJ1-1	10	ASSYTPVEAF
TRBV3-1/TRBV3-2	TRBJ1-1	13	ASSQGTGNVPEAF
TRBV5-1	TRBJ2-2	13	ASHQGPTNTGELF
TRBV7-9	TRBJ2-1	10	ASSLGGIEQF
TRBV29-1	TRBJ2-7	13	SALRAGDNSYEQY
TRBV4-2	TRBJ1-4	14	ASSKGQGAEYEKLF
TRBV2	TRBJ1-4	14	ASSDPDKPTNEKLF
TRBV7-6	TRBJ2-1	16	ASSLGPFSGRNYNEQF
TRBV6-6	TRBJ2-7	18	ASSYSPGQGAEFRSYEQY
TRBV10-3	TRBJ1-1	12	AIRGNTANTEAF
TRBV19	TRBJ1-2	11	ASTRTGVGGYT
TRBV28	TRBJ1-4	14	ASSATGGGLNEKLF
TRBV5-5	TRBJ1-5	14	ASSQSLGGVDQPQH
TRBV19	TRBJ2-7	13	ASSIGPGGPYEQY
TRBV7-3	TRBJ2-7	12	ASSLTALSYEQY
TRBV11-2	TRBJ2-7	13	ASSPLRDSHNEQY
TRBV12-3/TRBV12-4	TRBJ1-6	11	ASSDDRGSPLH
TRBV5-3	TRBJ2-7	15	ARSHGTSGGIVYEQY
TRBV30	TRBJ2-2	11	AWSVARNGELF
TRBV30	TRBJ2-7	13	AWSVPGQGSYEQY
TRBV9	TRBJ1-2	11	ASSGNRGYGYT
TRBV18	TRBJ1-2	15	ASSPNSVQGADYGYT
TRBV19	TRBJ2-1	11	ASSMTLDYEQF
TRBV5-1	TRBJ2-1	13	ASSLGGLVYNEQF
TRBV28	TRBJ1-4	16	ASSNWEITGATNEKLF
TRBV9	TRBJ2-6	14	ASSAGQGTGANVLT
TRBV30	TRBJ1-1	12	AWSVTPGNTEAF
TRBV6-6	TRBJ1-2	15	ASSLGQGVGLSYGYT
TRBV18	TRBJ2-7	14	ASSLSLAGGSYEQY
TRBV18	TRBJ1-1	11	ASSLRQGVEAF
TRBV7-6	TRBJ2-7	14	ASSLAASGDAYEQY
TRBV2	TRBJ1-6	14	ASSETGPLYNSPLH
TRBV5-4	TRBJ1-1	13	ASNIKGDFSTEAF
TRBV5-8	TRBJ2-4	14	ASSLYRGMAKNIQY
TRBV29-1	TRBJ2-5	11	SVGGTSGQTQY
TRBV30	TRBJ1-2	9	AWSVRRGYT
TRBV7-3	TRBJ1-1	11	ASSSGVNTEAF
TRBV28	TRBJ1-6	16	ASRRRFRPGGYNSPLH
TRBV5-1	TRBJ1-1	12	ASSQMGGNTEAF
TRBV27	TRBJ1-1	11	ASSLRENTEAF
TRBV5-4	TRBJ2-1	14	ASSLSLGGRYNEQF
TRBV25-1	TRBJ2-7	16	ASIRYSPKRGSSYEQY
TRBV4-2	TRBJ1-4	13	ASSREQGANEKLF
TRBV10-3	TRBJ2-1	11	AISEQGHNEQF
TRBV30	TRBJ2-7	10	AWEGVTDEQY
TRBV7-8	TRBJ2-7	12	ASSENLGAYEQY
TRBV12-5	TRBJ1-5	16	ASGFLYPGQQADQPQH
TRBV28	TRBJ2-2	14	ASRAPDGGDTGELF
TRBV15	TRBJ1-1	18	ATSRSDRFGPPERNTEAF
TRBV2	TRBJ2-1	15	ASSESSLAGVYNEQF
TRBV7-9	TRBJ2-2	15	ASSVRDPGGSAGELF